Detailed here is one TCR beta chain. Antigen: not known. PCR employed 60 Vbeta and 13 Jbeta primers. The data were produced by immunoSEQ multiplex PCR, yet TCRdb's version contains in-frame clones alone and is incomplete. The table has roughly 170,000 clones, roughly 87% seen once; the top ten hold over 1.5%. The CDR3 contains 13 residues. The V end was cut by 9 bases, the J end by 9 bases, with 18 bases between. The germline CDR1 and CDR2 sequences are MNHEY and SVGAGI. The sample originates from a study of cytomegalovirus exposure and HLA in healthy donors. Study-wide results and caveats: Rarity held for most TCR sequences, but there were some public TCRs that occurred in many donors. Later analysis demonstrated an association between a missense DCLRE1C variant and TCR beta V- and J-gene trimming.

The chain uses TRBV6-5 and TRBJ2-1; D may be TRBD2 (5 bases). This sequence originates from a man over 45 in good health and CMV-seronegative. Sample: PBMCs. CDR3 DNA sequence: TGTGCCAGTTCGGACCTCCGGGGAAGTGAGCAGTTCTTC. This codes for CASSDLRGSEQFF.